This T cell receptor beta chain came from a study of cytomegalovirus exposure and HLA in healthy donors. In this sample, this clone turned up a few times. The target antigen is unknown. PCR primers comprised 60 Vbeta and 13 Jbeta primers. Authors' processing steps: The authors later counted 75 million to 90 million unique TCR beta chains, roughly 11 million of them shared. The repertoire was sequenced with immunoSEQ multiplex PCR; TCRdb's copy has only in-frame clones and lacks some. The V and J calls and the clone size are those of that table, but D and trimming were determined from the DNA. The sample consists of roughly 100,000 clones, roughly 60% of them appearing once. With 3 bases removed from V and 3 bases from J, the gap between germline ends came to 3 bases. The CDR3 spans 11 residues. Germline V gene data show CDR1 as SEHNR and CDR2 as FQNEAQ (reference sequence). Findings and caveats of the study: As was reported, the classifier diagnosed cytomegalovirus status with high specificity and sensitivity. Overall, approximately 180 TCR beta chains were annotated as cytomegalovirus-associated.

This receptor was taken from a human donor in good health. V gene TRBV7-9 combines with J gene TRBJ2-7; D gene ambiguous. Sequences were obtained from PBMCs. CDR3 nucleotides: TGTGCCAGCAGCTTCAGCTACGAGCAGTACTTC. It codes for CASSFSYEQYF.